The 28 T cell receptor beta chains below come from one sample, sequenced in a study of shared clonotypes between healthy human individuals. Using immunoSEQ multiplex PCR, the repertoire was profiled, and TCRdb retains in-frame clones only, with some absent. The sample records about 1.5 million clones, 95% to 99% being singletons. Sequencing was carried out using naive CD4+ T cells sorted from blood. The subset denotes: CD45RA+ positively selected. These receptors were obtained from a man aged 30 to 39 in good health.

This CDR3 reads CSAEDGLSGNTIYF. The CDR3 DNA follows: TGCAGCGCCGAGGACGGGCTCTCTGGAAACACCATATATTTT. This chain joins TRBV29-1 and TRBJ1-3, with no clear D. The CDR3 runs 14 residues. Germline V gene sequence: CDR1 SQVTM, CDR2 ANQGSEA. V was pared by 7 bases and J by 0 bases, with 13 bases between.

This rearrangement joins TRBV29-1 to TRBJ2-3; 11 nucleotides match TRBD2. The J segment lost 2 bases and the V segment lost 2 bases, leaving 6 bases of the junction unmatched. The CDR3 consists of 16 residues. Looked up from germline, CDR1 is SQVTM and CDR2 is ANQGSEA. The CDR3 sequence is CSVETSGSSTTDTQYF. In DNA form, the CDR3 reads TGCAGCGTTGAAACTAGCGGGAGTAGTACCACAGATACGCAGTATTTT.

This chain links TRBV20-1 with TRBJ2-5; D gene unclear. The CDR3 runs to 11 residues. The ends were cut back, 6 bases at V and 3 bases at J, with 8 bases in the middle. Looked up from germline, CDR1 is DFQATT and CDR2 is SNEGSKA (reference sequence). CDR3 protein: CSAAHKETQYF. The CDR3 DNA reads TGCAGTGCAGCACACAAAGAGACCCAGTACTTC.

The rearrangement uses TRBV11-3 and TRBJ1-1; D is possibly TRBD1 (5 bases). The CDR3 is made up of 13 amino acids. CDR1 and CDR2 from the germline V gene are SGHNT and YENEEA. The V and J ends lost 4 bases and 6 bases respectively, with 12 bases between them. The CDR3 loop is CASSSRRGAEAFF. In nucleotides, the CDR3 is TGTGCCAGCAGCTCCCGGAGGGGCGCTGAAGCTTTCTTT. The variable domain in full, completed from reference TRBV11-3 and TRBJ1-1, reads EAGVVQSPRYKIIEKKQPVAFWCNPISGHNTLYWYLQNLGQGPELLIRYENEEAVDDSQLPKDRFSAERLKGVDSTLKIQPAELGDSAVYLCASSSRRGAEAFFGQGTRLTVV.

The rearrangement links TRBV5-6 to TRBJ1-1; possible D gene TRBD1, 5 bases. There are 14 residues in the CDR3. Trimming removed 4 bases at V and 3 bases at J, with 13 bases between. In germline, CDR1 is SGHDT, CDR2 YYEEEE. CDR3 nucleotides: TGTGCCAGCAGCCTCTTGACAGCGGACACTGAAGCTTTCTTT. This translates into CASSLLTADTEAFF.

Only one count was recorded for this clone. This rearrangement joins TRBV11-2 to TRBJ2-3; D gene ambiguous. The CDR3 totals 15 residues. The V end lost 2 bases, the J end lost 0 bases, and 9 bases lay between the germline ends. The germline V gene has CDR1 SGHAT and CDR2 FQNNGV. DNA of the CDR3: TGTGCCAGCAGCTTATCCCCAGTCAGCACAGATACGCAGTATTTT. It specifies CASSLSPVSTDTQYF.

Of note for this clone: Germline is not matched at one junction end, which may reflect a read error. The J gene is TRBJ2-7, the V gene TRBV18, with D possibly being TRBD2 (5 bases). The length of the CDR3 is 13 residues. Germline-derived CDR1 and CDR2 are KGHSH and LQKENI. The CDR3 sequence: CASSPNGGRRPNF. The DNA for the CDR3 is TGTGCCAGCTCACCCAACGGAGGTAGACGTCCGAACTTC.

The chain combines TRBV11-2 with TRBJ2-1; no clear D gene. Trimming took off 6 bases at V and 0 bases at J, with 15 bases between the two ends. Germline V gene data show CDR1 as SGHAT and CDR2 as FQNNGV. The CDR3 is 16 residues long. The CDR3 loop is CASSLGLRISYNEQFF. DNA of the CDR3: TGTGCCAGCAGTCTAGGGCTCCGAATCTCCTACAATGAGCAGTTCTTC. Filled out from reference TRBV11-2 and TRBJ2-1, the complete variable domain reads EAGVAQSPRYKIIEKRQSVAFWCNPISGHATLYWYQQILGQGPKLLIQFQNNGVVDDSQLPKDRFSAERLKGVDSTLKIQPAKLEDSAVYLCASSLGLRISYNEQFFGPGTRLTVL.

The CDR3 here is CASSLSGRVVDTQYF. For the CDR3, the DNA is TGTGCCAGCAGCCTTAGCGGGAGGGTAGTAGATACGCAGTATTTT. The chain couples TRBV7-2 to TRBJ2-3; 11 nucleotides align to TRBD2. The CDR3 has 15 residues. Germline CDR1 reads SGHTA; CDR2 reads FQGNSA. V lost 5 bases and J lost 5; bases outside the gene matches: 6.

As concerns this clone: Other DNA variants within this sample encode the same CDR3. Written as DNA, the CDR3 is TGTGCCAGCAGCTTAAATCTCGGGGGAAACACCATATATTTT. The encoded protein is CASSLNLGGNTIYF. V usage is TRBV11-2 and J usage is TRBJ1-3; no reliable D call. The CDR3 consists of 14 residues. V was cut by 2 bases and J by 4 bases, with 9 bases left in between. From germline, CDR1 is SGHAT and CDR2 FQNNGV.

This clone showed up just once. The chain links TRBV6-5 to TRBJ1-1; D is uncertain. V lost 5 bases, J lost 3 bases, and 16 bases lay in between. The CDR3 loop spans 15 amino acids. Germline CDR1 reads MNHEY; CDR2 reads SVGAGI. CDR3 DNA sequence: TGTGCCAGCAGTCTCGTGGCATCTCCGGACACTGAAGCTTTCTTT. Translation gives CASSLVASPDTEAFF.

V usage is TRBV29-1 and J usage is TRBJ2-1; 7 bases map to TRBD2. The CDR3 extends over 14 amino acids. CDR1 and CDR2 from the germline V gene are SQVTM and ANQGSEA. The trim removed 5 bases at V and 4 bases at J, leaving 8 bases unmatched. The CDR3 DNA sequence: TGCAGCGTTTATGGGGCTAGCGGATACAATGAGCAGTTCTTC. This sequence encodes CSVYGASGYNEQFF.

This clone was found once. This chain links TRBV7-9 with TRBJ2-1, with D hard to call. Germline loops: CDR1 SEHNR, CDR2 FQNEAQ (reference sequence). Between the trimmed V and J ends, which lost 5 bases and 7 bases, there was a span of 6 bases. This CDR3 spans 11 amino acids. For the CDR3, the DNA is TGTGCCAGCAGCCACCAAAATGAGCAGTTCTTC. Protein sequence: CASSHQNEQFF. The whole variable domain, remainder taken from reference TRBV7-9 and TRBJ2-1, is DTGVSQNPRHKITKRGQNVTFRCDPISEHNRLYWYRQTLGQGPEFLTYFQNEAQLEKSRLLSDRFSAERPKGSFSTLEIQRTEQGDSAMYLCASSHQNEQFFGPGTRLTVL.

Written as DNA, the CDR3 is TGTGCCAGCAGCAACCGACTAGCGAGAGGGTACGAGCAGTACTTC. Translated: CASSNRLARGYEQYF. The J gene is TRBJ2-7, the V gene TRBV11-2; 8 bases fit TRBD2. CDR1 is SGHAT, CDR2 FQNNGV, per germline. J gave up 4 bases and V 5 bases, and 10 bases lay outside the gene matches. The CDR3 length is 15 residues.

The V call is TRBV18, the J call TRBJ1-1, with unresolved D. V was trimmed by 2 bases and J by 1 base, leaving 5 bases between them. The CDR3 extends over 13 amino acids. Germline V gene lookup returns CDR1 KGHSH and CDR2 LQKENI. The CDR3 spells CASSPVWNTEAFF. In DNA, the CDR3 is TGTGCCAGCTCACCAGTGTGGAACACTGAAGCTTTCTTT.

The chain combines TRBV10-2 with TRBJ1-4; no firm D call. V lost 4 bases and J lost 5, with 5 bases in between. This CDR3 spans 12 amino acids. Germline V gene sequence: CDR1 WSHSY, CDR2 SAAADI. The CDR3 bases are TGCGCCAGCAGTGGAGGCAATGAAAAACTGTTTTTT. Protein: CASSGGNEKLFF.

The rearrangement joins TRBV7-2 to TRBJ2-3, with 9 bases aligning to TRBD2. The V gene's germline CDR1 is SGHTA and CDR2 FQGNSA. V shed 1 base, J shed 4 bases, and the junction held 6 bases outside the gene matches. CDR3 size: 16 residues. CDR3 amino acids: CASSLDFSGRADTQYF. The CDR3 bases are TGTGCCAGCAGCTTAGATTTTAGCGGGAGAGCAGATACGCAGTATTTT.

This clone was counted a single time. J is TRBJ2-7 and V is TRBV6-6; D ambiguous. The germline V and J ends were trimmed by 0 bases and 0 bases, with 9 bases remaining between them. Germline-derived CDR1 and CDR2 are MNHNY and SVGAGI (reference sequence). This CDR3 has 15 amino acids. The CDR3 region has the DNA TGTGCCAGCAGTTACTCGAGGCCGGACTCCTACGAGCAGTACTTC. This encodes CASSYSRPDSYEQYF.

V gene TRBV5-1 combines with J gene TRBJ2-1; D perhaps matches TRBD1 (5 bases). The V end lost 10 bases, the J end lost 8 bases, and 22 bases lay between the germline ends. CDR1 and CDR2 from the germline V gene are SGHRS and YFSETQ. The length of the CDR3 is 14 residues. CDR3 region: CAVKLRPGNDEQFF. The CDR3 nucleotides are TGCGCCGTCAAGCTTAGGCCAGGGAATGATGAGCAGTTCTTC.

The chain employs TRBV6-5 and TRBJ2-2; the D gene is possibly TRBD1 (6 bases). Trimming took off 6 bases at V and 1 base at J, with 9 bases between the two ends. The germline CDR1 and CDR2 sequences are MNHEY and SVGAGI. This CDR3 region has 14 residues. CDR3 DNA sequence: TGTGCCAGCAGAGGACAGAGGAACACCGGGGAGCTGTTTTTT. Its translation: CASRGQRNTGELFF.

The chain recombines TRBV9 with TRBJ1-4; no definite D call. This CDR3 region has 15 residues. With 0 bases removed from V and 0 bases from J, the gap between germline ends came to 6 bases. CDR1 is SGDLS and CDR2 is YYNGEE in the germline V gene. This chain's CDR3 is CASSVAGATNEKLFF. The CDR3 DNA reads TGTGCCAGCAGCGTAGCTGGTGCAACTAATGAAAAACTGTTTTTT.

The rearrangement uses TRBV2 and TRBJ1-5, with 9 nucleotides matching TRBD1. The V segment lost 7 bases and the J segment 3 bases; nucleotides outside the gene matches: 4. The CDR3 covers 14 residues. Germline-derived CDR1 and CDR2 are SNHLY and FYNNEI. The CDR3 DNA follows: TGTGCCAGCACGGGACAGGGTGCCAATCAGCCCCAGCATTTT. This codes for CASTGQGANQPQHF. The whole variable domain, filled in from reference TRBV2 and TRBJ1-5, reads EPEVTQTPSHQVTQMGQEVILRCVPISNHLYFYWYRQILGQKVEFLVSFYNNEISEKSEIFDDQFSVERPDGSNFTLKIRSTKLEDSAMYFCASTGQGANQPQHFGDGTRLSIL.

This chain connects TRBV7-2 to TRBJ2-5, with 7 bases that match TRBD1. The V segment lost 6 bases and the J segment 5 bases; nucleotides outside the gene matches: 12. The CDR3 sequence is 15 residues long. CDR1 and CDR2 (germline): SGHTA, FQGNSA. CDR3 loop: CASRNYGQAGETQYF. In DNA, the CDR3 is TGTGCCAGCAGGAATTATGGACAGGCCGGCGAGACCCAGTACTTC.

With respect to this clone: The identical CDR3 is also encoded by other nucleotide sequences in the sample. This chain's CDR3 is CASSPSGSSYNEQFF. The CDR3 coding sequence is TGTGCCAGCTCACCCAGCGGAAGCTCCTACAATGAGCAGTTCTTC. The chain couples TRBV18 to TRBJ2-1; D is possibly TRBD2 (5 bases). Per germline, CDR1 KGHSH and CDR2 LQKENI. This CDR3 has 15 residues. Deletions cut 3 bases from V and 0 bases from J, with 9 bases between.

V is TRBV5-8 and J is TRBJ2-7; possible D gene TRBD1, 5 bases. This CDR3 is built from 14 residues. V lost 1 base and J 5 bases, leaving 13 bases between the germline ends. Per germline, CDR1 SGHTS and CDR2 YDEGEE. The CDR3 coding sequence is TGTGCCAGCAGCTTGTCAGGGAACATCAACGAGCAGTACTTC. Amino acids: CASSLSGNINEQYF. The full variable domain, its missing parts supplied by reference TRBV5-8 and TRBJ2-7, is EAGVTQSPTHLIKTRGQQATLRCSPISGHTSVYWYQQALGLGLQFLLWYDEGEERNRGNFPPRFSGRQFPNYSSELNVNALELEDSALYLCASSLSGNINEQYFGPGTRLTVT.

The rearrangement joins TRBV10-3 to TRBJ2-7; 9 bases align to TRBD2. Germline V CDR1 and CDR2: ENHRY, SYGVKD. The CDR3 has 14 amino acids. Trimming removed 6 bases from V and 5 bases from J; junction bases left unmatched: 8. The CDR3 DNA follows: TGTGCCATCAGCAAGCGGGAGGACGGCAACGAGCAGTACTTC. Residues: CAISKREDGNEQYF.

Regarding this clone: The same CDR3 is also encoded by other DNA sequences in this sample. The chain carries TRBV5-8 and TRBJ1-5; D uncertain. Germline assignment: CDR1 SGHTS and CDR2 YDEGEE. Trimming shortened V by 5 bases and J by 4 bases, and 4 bases separated the two germline ends. The CDR3 is 11 amino acids. The CDR3, as DNA: TGTGCCAGCAGTTATAATCAGCCCCAGCATTTT. Its translation: CASSYNQPQHF.

The chain couples TRBV7-2 to TRBJ2-4, with D perhaps TRBD2 (5 bases). Trimming shortened V by 2 bases and J by 7 bases, and 9 bases separated the two germline ends. This CDR3 has 13 amino acids. CDR1 is SGHTA, CDR2 FQGNSA, per germline. CDR3 nucleotide sequence: TGTGCCAGCAGCTTACCGAGGGCGAACATTCAGTACTTC. Its protein is CASSLPRANIQYF.